These 13 T cell receptor beta chains originate from one sample sequenced in a study of cytomegalovirus exposure and HLA in healthy donors. PCR involved 60 Vbeta and 13 Jbeta primers. Clones were sequenced by immunoSEQ multiplex PCR, and TCRdb holds only the in-frame ones, with some missing. The sample contains fewer than 250,000 clones, roughly 77% of which appear only once. Sequenced input: PBMCs. These receptors all come from a man aged 35 to 55 in good health and CMV-seropositive.

The chain carries TRBV11-2 and TRBJ2-3; TRBD2 matches at 9 bases. Unmatched junction bases numbered 8, after V lost 4 bases and J lost 0 bases. The CDR3 totals 17 residues. Germline CDR1 reads SGHAT; CDR2 reads FQNNGV. Here the CDR3 DNA reads TGTGCCAGCAGCTCCAGGGTAGCGGGGGCTAGCACAGATACGCAGTATTTT. Protein sequence: CASSSRVAGASTDTQYF.

This clone was detected a few times. The rearrangement joins TRBV5-6 to TRBJ1-1, with D tentatively TRBD1 (6 bases). Germline V lookup: CDR1 SGHDT, CDR2 YYEEEE. The CDR3 spans 13 residues. Trimming removed 4 bases from V and 7 bases from J, with 14 bases in between. CDR3 region: CASSPTGSYEAFF. The CDR3 nucleotides read TGTGCCAGCAGCCCTACAGGGAGCTATGAAGCTTTCTTT. Combining the CDR3 with reference TRBV5-6 and TRBJ1-1 gives the whole variable domain DAGVTQSPTHLIKTRGQQVTLRCSPKSGHDTVSWYQQALGQGPQFIFQYYEEEERQRGNFPDRFSGHQFPNYSSELNVNALLLGDSALYLCASSPTGSYEAFFGQGTRLTVV.

The V gene is TRBV7-6, the J gene TRBJ1-2, with D possibly matching TRBD1 (6 bases). Germline-derived CDR1 and CDR2 are SGHVS and FNYEAQ. V lost 5 bases, J lost 8 bases, and 15 bases lay in between. The CDR3 loop spans 13 amino acids. CDR3 loop: CASSLLGGRGYTF. CDR3 bases: TGTGCCAGCAGCCTATTGGGGGGGCGAGGCTACACCTTC.

The J gene is TRBJ2-3, the V gene TRBV7-8; D possibly corresponds to TRBD2 (6 bases). The CDR3 spans 17 residues. CDR1 is SGHVS, CDR2 FQNEAQ, per germline. V was pared by 1 base and J by 1 base, with 15 bases between. CDR3 amino acids: CASSLGTGVGGTDTQYF. As DNA, the CDR3 is TGTGCCAGCAGCTTAGGAACGGGGGTAGGAGGCACAGATACGCAGTATTTT.

This clone appeared a single time. The V call is TRBV5-8, the J call TRBJ1-6; D is undetermined. This CDR3 is 16 amino acids long. V lost 5 bases, J lost 1 base, and 13 bases lay in between. The V gene's germline CDR1 is SGHTS and CDR2 YDEGEE. The CDR3 is CASSVGGFSYNSPLHF. The CDR3 DNA reads as TGTGCCAGCAGTGTGGGAGGGTTTTCCTATAATTCACCCCTCCACTTT.

The CDR3 nucleotides are TGCGCCAGCAGCCAATTCACAGGGGGCGATCAGCCCCAGCATTTT. Protein sequence: CASSQFTGGDQPQHF. The chain uses TRBV4-1 and TRBJ1-5; TRBD1 aligns across 9 bases. Germline CDR1 is MGHRA and CDR2 is YSYEKL. This CDR3 is 15 amino acids long. The junction had 4 bases not matched to a gene; V was cut back by 2 bases and J by 5 bases.

The chain uses TRBV7-6 and TRBJ1-4, with 7 nucleotides matching TRBD1. V lost 1 base to trimming and J lost 8 bases; unmatched junction nucleotides: 13. The CDR3 extends over 17 amino acids. Germline values: CDR1 SGHVS, CDR2 FNYEAQ. The CDR3 protein is CASSLEGTWTGREKLFF. For the CDR3, the DNA is TGTGCCAGCAGCTTAGAAGGTACTTGGACAGGCCGAGAAAAACTGTTTTTT.

This clone came up once. The chain has TRBV15 and TRBJ1-3; D remains unclear. The CDR3 has 16 residues. Trimming pared 0 bases from V and 0 bases from J, leaving 9 bases between. CDR1 LNHNV and CDR2 YYDKDF come from the germline V gene (reference sequence). CDR3 sequence (DNA): TGTGCCACCAGCAGAGATCCCACAGCCTCTGGAAACACCATATATTTT. It codes for CATSRDPTASGNTIYF.

This clone showed up just a few times. The chain has TRBV11-1 and TRBJ2-7; TRBD1 agrees at 9 bases. Unmatched junction bases numbered 13, after V lost 5 bases and J lost 2 bases. CDR3 size: 17 residues. Germline V gene data show CDR1 as SGHAT and CDR2 as FQDESV (reference sequence). CDR3 bases: TGTGCCAGCAGCCGACGGACAGGGGTATTCGGTGCCTACGAGCAGTACTTC. Amino acids: CASSRRTGVFGAYEQYF. The complete variable domain, with remaining parts taken from reference TRBV11-1 and TRBJ2-7, reads EAEVAQSPRYKITEKSQAVAFWCDPISGHATLYWYRQILGQGPELLVQFQDESVVDDSQLPKDRFSAERLKGVDSTLKIQPAELGDSAMYLCASSRRTGVFGAYEQYFGPGTRLTVT.

The CDR3 reads CASRGAYTEAFF. As DNA, the CDR3 is TGTGCCAGCAGGGGCGCCTACACTGAAGCTTTCTTT. The chain carries TRBV6-6 and TRBJ1-1; D is ambiguous. The CDR3 spans 12 residues. The ends were cut back, 6 bases at V and 3 bases at J, with 8 bases in the middle. Per the germline V gene, CDR1 is MNHNY and CDR2 is SVGAGI (reference sequence).

V usage is TRBV9 and J usage is TRBJ1-2; tentatively, D is TRBD1 (5 bases). From germline, CDR1 is SGDLS and CDR2 YYNGEE. The CDR3 contains 15 residues. V was cut by 0 bases and J by 7 bases, with 16 bases left in between. The CDR3 DNA reads TGTGCCAGCAGCGTAGACCGGACCGCGGGGGGTGGCTACACCTTC. Amino acids: CASSVDRTAGGGYTF.

The chain combines TRBV4-3 with TRBJ2-3, with D perhaps matching TRBD1 (6 bases). Trimming pared 4 bases from V and 3 bases from J, leaving 11 bases between. The germline V gene encodes CDR1 LGHNA and CDR2 YSLEER. The CDR3 is 14 residues long. CDR3 DNA sequence: TGCGCCAGCAGCCCAGGGGCAAGGACAGATACGCAGTATTTT. Amino acids: CASSPGARTDTQYF.

The chain joins TRBV19 to TRBJ1-1, with D tentatively TRBD1 (5 bases). The CDR3 sequence is 15 residues long. CDR1 is LNHDA, CDR2 SQIVND, per germline (reference sequence). The ends were cut back, 6 bases at V and 4 bases at J, with 18 bases in the middle. The CDR3 DNA reads TGTGCCAGTAGGACCCCCAGGGCCTGGGGCACTGAAGCTTTCTTT. This translates into CASRTPRAWGTEAFF.